This T cell receptor (beta chain) was retrieved from a study of blood T cell repertoires in COVID-19. Across the whole study: Samples taken during acute and convalescent COVID-19 were collected in the United States, Italy and Spain. PBMCs, B-cell-depleted T cells, or T cells were the source of the cDNA or gDNA that made up the material.

Trimming removed 6 bases at V and 4 bases at J, with 13 bases between. Looked up from germline, CDR1 is MNHEY and CDR2 is SVGAGI. The CDR3 length is 14 residues. In the original workflow: The authors estimated nucleated cell counts from reference gene primer amplification. Method: immunoSEQ multiplex PCR; TCRdb's copy keeps in-frame clones and lacks some. Clonal size and the V and J genes are those of that table, whereas D and trimming came from the DNA. The table records around 200,000 clones, 70% to 90% of them present only once. V and J are TRBV6-5 and TRBJ1-5; tentatively, D is TRBD1 (5 bases). Specimen: peripheral blood. The TCR sequence derives from a man between 65 and 85 years old with active or convalescent COVID-19. The CDR3: CASSGGSYNQPQHF. The CDR3 DNA is TGTGCCAGCAGCGGGGGGAGCTATAATCAGCCCCAGCATTTT.